The sequence of this T cell receptor beta chain was determined in a study of blood T cell repertoires in COVID-19. Profiled with immunoSEQ multiplex PCR; TCRdb holds only in-frame clones, not every one. The data hold roughly 68,000 clones, with 70% to 90% observed a single time. CDR3 size: 13 residues. Germline V gene data show CDR1 as GTSNPN and CDR2 as SVGIG (reference sequence). Germline trimming cut 8 bases from V and 0 bases from J; bases unmatched to any gene: 4. The receptor's source is a woman aged 45-59 years with COVID-19, enrolled during active disease. Sequencing was carried out using peripheral blood. The rearrangement uses TRBV30 and TRBJ1-1, with TRBD1 matching over 9 bases. CDR3 bases: TGTGCCCTGGGACAGGGAATGAACACTGAAGCTTTCTTT. Translated, it gives CALGQGMNTEAFF.